Following are 3 T cell receptor beta chains from one sample sequenced in a study of CD8 T cells in Susac syndrome. The RNA input was roughly 0.45 to 1 ug, and it was reverse transcribed with random hexamers. TCRdb analysed the immunoSEQ multiplex PCR reads with MiXCR anew, one entry per CDR3 protein. Of 100,000 or so distinct CDR3 sequences in the sample, roughly 94% are singletons; the top ten hold over 0.3%. The specimen sequenced was CD4+ T cells from PBMCs. All receptors derive from a human donor with Susac syndrome.

V gene TRBV7-9 combines with J gene TRBJ1-5; 8 bases are a match to TRBD1. J was trimmed by 7 bases and V by 4 bases; bases with no gene match: 12. The CDR3 covers 16 residues. In germline, CDR1 is SEHNR, CDR2 FQNEAQ (reference sequence). CDR3 nucleotide sequence: TGTGCCAGCAGCTCAACGGACAGGGCCGGTTTACAGCCCCAGCATTTT. Amino acids: CASSSTDRAGLQPQHF.

V is TRBV2 and J is TRBJ2-7; no definite D call. Germline V lookup: CDR1 SNHLY, CDR2 FYNNEI. The length of the CDR3 is 11 residues. Trimming stripped 4 bases from V and 6 bases from J, with 7 bases between. The CDR3 loop is CASSAGSEQYF. The CDR3 DNA follows: TGTGCCAGCAGTGCGGGCTCCGAGCAGTACTTC. The variable domain in full, with the rest retrieved from reference TRBV2 and TRBJ2-7, is EPEVTQTPSHQVTQMGQEVILRCVPISNHLYFYWYRQILGQKVEFLVSFYNNEISEKSEIFDDQFSVERPDGSNFTLKIRSTKLEDSAMYFCASSAGSEQYFGPGTRLTVT.

The rearrangement links TRBV7-2 to TRBJ2-1, with 7 bases aligning to TRBD2. The CDR3 has 15 residues. Germline V gives CDR1 SGHTA, CDR2 FQGNSA. V dropped 5 bases and J dropped 7; count of bases not matched to a gene: 11. CDR3 nucleotide sequence: TGTGCCAGCAGCCCCGACGGGGGGACCAAGAATGAGCAGTTCTTC. The encoded protein is CASSPDGGTKNEQFF.